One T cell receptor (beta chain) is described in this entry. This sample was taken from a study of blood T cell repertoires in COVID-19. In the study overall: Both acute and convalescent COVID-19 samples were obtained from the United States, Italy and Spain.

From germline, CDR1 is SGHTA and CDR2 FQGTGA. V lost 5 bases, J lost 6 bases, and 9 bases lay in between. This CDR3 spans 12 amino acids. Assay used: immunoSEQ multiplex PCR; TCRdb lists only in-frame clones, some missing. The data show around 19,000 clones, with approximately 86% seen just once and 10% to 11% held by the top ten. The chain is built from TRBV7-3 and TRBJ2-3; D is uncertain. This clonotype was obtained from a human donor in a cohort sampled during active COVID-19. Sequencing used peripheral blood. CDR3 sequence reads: CASSPPGDTQYF. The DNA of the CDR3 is TGTGCCAGCAGCCCGCCCGGGGATACGCAGTATTTT.